This T cell receptor (beta chain) was profiled in a study of regulatory T cells in long-lasting Graves disease. Time point denoted: newly diagnosed GD, antithyroid drugs for less than 3 months. RNA isolated from PBMCs was used to make the TCR library. Arm-PCR with iRepertoire HTBI primers amplified the CDR3 regions for these TCR beta libraries. MiXCR, run by TCRdb on the multiplex PCR reads, gives a single entry per CDR3 protein. The table lists 200,000 to 250,000 distinct CDR3 sequences, just over 20% of them singletons. Germline CDR1 SGHDN, CDR2 FVKESK. The V end was cut by 4 bases, the J end by 3 bases, with 10 bases between. This CDR3 region has 15 residues. There are a few counts of this clonotype.

The rearrangement joins TRBV14 to TRBJ1-6, with D unclear. The clonotype originates from a female donor with Graves disease. The material was peripheral blood mononuclear cells (PBMCs), obtained at new diagnosis, from a patient treated with antithyroid drugs. CDR3 residues: CASSRIDGYNSPLHF. CDR3 DNA: TGTGCCAGCAGCCGAATCGACGGCTATAATTCACCCCTCCACTTT.